A selection of T cell receptor beta chains follows, all from one sample in a study of shared clonotypes between healthy human individuals. Repertoires were generated with immunoSEQ multiplex PCR, while TCRdb's copy carries only in-frame clones and drops some. The repertoire holds 600,000 to 750,000 clones, with 72% as singletons. What was sequenced was memory CD4+ T cells sorted from blood. These receptors all stem from a woman between 25 and 40 years old in good health. Both conserved end residues are part of each CDR3. The D gene is left open where the match is weak. The size of a clone is reported for some rows only, either as once, few or many, or as a class for expanded clones.

size	J	V	D	DNA	CDR3
.	TRBJ1-1	TRBV9	.	TGTGCCAGCAGCGTAGGGTACATAAACACTGAAGCTTTCTTT	CASSVGYINTEAFF
.	TRBJ1-2	TRBV28	TRBD1	TGTGCCAGCAGGGACAGGGGTAGGGGCTACACCTTC	CASRDRGRGYTF
.	TRBJ2-3	TRBV7-8	TRBD2	TGTGCCAGCAGCTTAACGGGAGGGAGTAAACACACAGATACGCAGTATTTT	CASSLTGGSKHTDTQYF
.	TRBJ2-1	TRBV29-1	.	TGCAGCGTGAAACAGACACGGAGGAATGAGCAGTTCTTC	CSVKQTRRNEQFF
.	TRBJ1-1	TRBV5-6	.	TGTGCCAGCAGCTTCACCGGGACAAAGCATTACACTGAAGCTTTCTTT	CASSFTGTKHYTEAFF
.	TRBJ2-5	TRBV23-1	.	TGCGCCAGCTCTTTAGTGGGCAGGGTGCAAGAGACCCAGTACTTC	CASSLVGRVQETQYF
many	TRBJ1-5	TRBV2	.	TGTGCCAGCAGTGAAAGGCAGGGCAATCAGCCCCAGCATTTT	CASSERQGNQPQHF
.	TRBJ1-1	TRBV27	.	TGTGCCAGCACCCTAAAGGGACTGATGAACACTGAAGCTTTCTTT	CASTLKGLMNTEAFF
.	TRBJ1-1	TRBV28	TRBD1	TGTGCCAGCAGTCCGGGACAGGGGGGGACTGAAGCTTTCTTT	CASSPGQGGTEAFF
.	TRBJ2-2	TRBV9	TRBD1	TGTGCCAGCAGCGTTTCGGGACAGGGGGCCGAGACCGGGGAGCTGTTTTTT	CASSVSGQGAETGELFF
.	TRBJ2-5	TRBV6-6	TRBD2	TGTGCCAGCAGCCGGGGACTAGCTTACTCCCAAGAGACCCAGTACTTC	CASSRGLAYSQETQYF
few	TRBJ2-7	TRBV27	.	TGTGCCAGCAGTTTATTGAACGATCCCTACGAGCAGTACTTC	CASSLLNDPYEQYF
.	TRBJ1-4	TRBV6-6	.	TGTGCCAGCAGTGGCCACAGGGCGGAAAAACTGTTTTTT	CASSGHRAEKLFF
.	TRBJ2-2	TRBV11-2	TRBD1	TGTGCCAGCAGCGCCCGCGAAACACAGGGGTGGCGGACCGGGGAGCTGTTTTTT	CASSARETQGWRTGELFF
.	TRBJ2-2	TRBV6-5	TRBD1	TGTGCCAGCAGTTGGGGGGACAGGGCCACCGGGGAGCTGTTTTTT	CASSWGDRATGELFF
.	TRBJ2-2	TRBV7-2	.	TGTGCCAGCGCCCAGGGTCCGGGGGAGCTGTTTTTT	CASAQGPGELFF
.	TRBJ2-7	TRBV10-3	TRBD2	TGTGCCATCAGTGAGTCGATCCTAGCGGGAATCGGGCAGTACTTC	CAISESILAGIGQYF
.	TRBJ2-7	TRBV11-1	.	TGTGCCAGCAGCTTATCGGGAGTCTACGAGCAGTACTTC	CASSLSGVYEQYF
once	TRBJ2-7	TRBV6-1	.	TGTGCCAGCTCGGCCAACTACGAGCAGTACTTC	CASSANYEQYF
once	TRBJ2-2	TRBV19	TRBD1	TGTGCCAGTAGGGGACAGGGGGCGCTTATTACCGGGGAGCTGTTTTTT	CASRGQGALITGELFF
.	TRBJ1-1	TRBV28	.	TGTGCCAGCAGTTTTGGGGTCGGAGGCACTGAAGCTTTCTTT	CASSFGVGGTEAFF
.	TRBJ2-6	TRBV4-1	.	TGCGCCAGCAGCCAAGAGTGGGGGCGCGGGTTTGGGGCCAACGTCCTGACTTTC	CASSQEWGRGFGANVLTF
once	TRBJ2-5	TRBV19	TRBD2	TGTGCCAGTAGTACCGGGACTAGCGGGGCGGAGACCCAGTACTTC	CASSTGTSGAETQYF
.	TRBJ2-7	TRBV5-4	TRBD2	TGTGCCAGCAGCCAAGACCCGACTAGCGGGAGCAACGAGCAGTACTTC	CASSQDPTSGSNEQYF
.	TRBJ2-1	TRBV4-1	TRBD2	TGCGCCAGCAGCCCCCAGCCGGTCGTAGCGGGAGAGAATGAGCAGTTCTTC	CASSPQPVVAGENEQFF
.	TRBJ1-2	TRBV5-1	TRBD1	TGCGCCAGCAGCTTGGGGGACAGGGACTTTGGTGGCTACACCTTC	CASSLGDRDFGGYTF
.	TRBJ1-1	TRBV7-2	TRBD1	TGTGCCAGCAGCCAACAACGGGACAGCTCAGAAGCTTTCTTT	CASSQQRDSSEAFF
.	TRBJ1-4	TRBV4-1	.	TGCGCCAGCAGCCAAGTGGGGACCCGAGAAAAACTGTTTTTT	CASSQVGTREKLFF
few	TRBJ2-1	TRBV7-9	TRBD2	TGTGCCAGCAGCTTAGTTAGCCTAGCGGACTCCTGGCGGGGCAATGAGCAGTTCTTC	CASSLVSLADSWRGNEQFF
.	TRBJ2-6	TRBV11-2	.	TGTGCCAGCAGCTTAGATCTCGCTGGGGCCAACGTCCTGACTTTC	CASSLDLAGANVLTF
few	TRBJ1-5	TRBV18	.	TGTGCCACCACGGCGGGGGGTCAGCCCCAGCATTTT	CATTAGGQPQHF
.	TRBJ2-3	TRBV5-5	.	TGTGCCAGCAGCTTGACGAGTGTGACAGATACGCAGTATTTT	CASSLTSVTDTQYF
.	TRBJ2-1	TRBV15	.	TGTGCCACCAGCAAGACGGGACGTCGAAATGAGCAGTTCTTC	CATSKTGRRNEQFF
many	TRBJ1-1	TRBV5-1	TRBD1	TGCGCCAGCAGCCCGCAGGGGGCTGGGACTGAAGCTTTCTTT	CASSPQGAGTEAFF
.	TRBJ1-2	TRBV29-1	.	TGCAGCGTTGGAGGGGGTAACTATGGCTACACCTTC	CSVGGGNYGYTF
.	TRBJ2-7	TRBV2	TRBD1	TGTGCCAGTGCTCCGGGACAGGGGAATTTTGGCGAGCAGTACTTC	CASAPGQGNFGEQYF
.	TRBJ1-1	TRBV28	.	TGTGCCAGCAGCCTCCCGAGACAGAACACTGAAGCTTTCTTT	CASSLPRQNTEAFF
once	TRBJ2-3	TRBV30	.	TGTGCCTGGAGTTCCGGGACTTTACGGGATACGCAGTATTTT	CAWSSGTLRDTQYF
.	TRBJ2-7	TRBV11-2	.	TGTGCCAGCAGCTTAAAAAAAGGCGAGCAGTACTTC	CASSLKKGEQYF
.	TRBJ1-2	TRBV4-1	TRBD1	TGCGCCAGCAAGGAGGTAGGGGGACAGAGAAACTATGGCTACACCTTC	CASKEVGGQRNYGYTF
.	TRBJ1-1	TRBV4-1	.	TGCGCCAGCAGCCAAGAGTTGAACACTGAAGCTTTCTTT	CASSQELNTEAFF
.	TRBJ1-4	TRBV9	TRBD1	TGTGCCAGCAGCCCCCGGACAGGGGGGGAAAAACTGTTTTTT	CASSPRTGGEKLFF
.	TRBJ2-1	TRBV6-1	TRBD2	TGTGCCAGCAGTGTAGCGGGAGCAACCTACAATGAGCAGTTCTTC	CASSVAGATYNEQFF
.	TRBJ1-3	TRBV7-2	.	TGTGCCAGCAGCCCTTCTGGAAACACCATATATTTT	CASSPSGNTIYF
.	TRBJ2-7	TRBV5-1	.	TGCGCCAGCAGCGCCTCGGGGGCGTACGAGCAGTACTTC	CASSASGAYEQYF
.	TRBJ1-2	TRBV19	.	TGTGCCAGTAGTATAGCGGGCATCTATGGCTACACCTTC	CASSIAGIYGYTF
.	TRBJ2-7	TRBV4-2	TRBD2	TGTGCCAGCAGCCAAGGAAGACTAGCCAGCCACGAGCAGTACTTC	CASSQGRLASHEQYF
.	TRBJ2-2	TRBV20-1	.	TGCAGTGCTCCAAGGCTCGGGGAGCTGTTTTTT	CSAPRLGELFF
.	TRBJ1-2	TRBV30	.	TGTGCCTGGAGTGTAGGAGTGACTGGCTACACCTTC	CAWSVGVTGYTF
.	TRBJ1-1	TRBV2	.	TGTGCCAGCAGGGAGGCAGATACGACTAACACTGAAGCTTTCTTT	CASREADTTNTEAFF
.	TRBJ2-3	TRBV5-4	.	TGTGCCAGCAGCTCGCCACCCACAGGCGCAGATACGCAGTATTTT	CASSSPPTGADTQYF
.	TRBJ2-3	TRBV5-1	.	TGCGCCAGCAGCTTGGGTAATTCAGGGGGGCGTCAGTATTTT	CASSLGNSGGRQYF
.	TRBJ2-2	TRBV5-6	.	TGTGCCAGCAGCTTGCGGACAACCCGAGGGGGGGAGCTGTTTTTT	CASSLRTTRGGELFF
few	TRBJ2-3	TRBV18	.	TGTGCCAGCTCACCATGGACTGCCGCCGCGGAAGATACGCAGTATTTT	CASSPWTAAAEDTQYF
.	TRBJ2-3	TRBV14	.	TGTGCCAGCAGCCGAAGATCGGGCCAGACAGGAGCAGATACGCAGTATTTT	CASSRRSGQTGADTQYF